The 30 T cell receptor beta chains below all came from one sample that was sequenced in a study of shared clonotypes between healthy human individuals. The assay was immunoSEQ multiplex PCR, and TCRdb's table has in-frame clones only and misses some. The sample yields 950,000 to 1,100,000 clones, around three quarters seen once. The sample was memory CD4+ T cells from PBMCs. Subset specified: CD45RA-negative fraction. These receptors originate from a man between 18 and 35 years old in good health. Some clones in this sample may be carry-over from other donors' samples.

The chain joins TRBV6-5 to TRBJ1-2, with a weak D call TRBD1 (5 bases). The CDR3 extends over 14 amino acids. CDR1 MNHEY and CDR2 SVGAGI come from the germline V gene. Trimming left V 2 bases short and J 4 bases short, with 11 bases between. The DNA of the CDR3 is TGTGCCAGCAGTTACCGTGCAGGGACCTATGGCTACACCTTC. As protein: CASSYRAGTYGYTF.

The CDR3 DNA is TGTGCCAGCACCGGAGGGGGCGGGAGCATCCACGAGCAGTACTTC. This encodes CASTGGGGSIHEQYF. The chain joins TRBV2 to TRBJ2-7; D may correspond to TRBD1 or TRBD2 (7 bases each). The CDR3 loop spans 15 amino acids. Germline lookup yields CDR1 SNHLY and CDR2 FYNNEI. The V and J ends lost 7 bases and 5 bases respectively, with 21 bases between them.

The J gene is TRBJ2-7, the V gene TRBV7-2; TRBD1 matches 7 bases. The germline V gene encodes CDR1 SGHTA and CDR2 FQGNSA. This CDR3 contains 15 residues. The trim removed 4 bases at V and 1 base at J, leaving 7 bases unmatched. This chain's CDR3 is CASSSRQGGSYEQYF. The DNA for the CDR3 is TGTGCCAGCAGCTCGCGACAGGGTGGGTCCTACGAGCAGTACTTC. The full variable domain, with the rest looked up from reference TRBV7-2 and TRBJ2-7, is GAGVSQSPSNKVTEKGKDVELRCDPISGHTALYWYRQSLGQGLEFLIYFQGNSAPDKSGLPSDRFSAERTGGSVSTLTIQRTQQEDSAVYLCASSSRQGGSYEQYFGPGTRLTVT.

The chain carries TRBV21-1 and TRBJ1-4; the DNA was not compared with TRBD1, the D call given in the table. TRBV21-1 is designated a pseudogene. This CDR3 contains 16 residues. CDR3 coding DNA: TGTGCCAGCAGCAGACCACCGACAGGGCTAAGGGAAAAACTGTTTTTT. It codes for CASSRPPTGLREKLFF.

The genes are TRBV15 and TRBJ2-7; 8 bases align to TRBD1. The V gene's germline CDR1 is LNHNV and CDR2 YYDKDF (reference sequence). J lost 2 bases, V lost 0 bases, and 0 bases had no gene match. The CDR3 totals 14 residues. The CDR3 sequence is CATSRDRGPYEQYF. In DNA, the CDR3 is TGTGCCACCAGCAGAGACAGGGGGCCCTACGAGCAGTACTTC.

The chain combines TRBV5-8 with TRBJ1-5; 10 bases align to TRBD1. The V and J ends lost 2 bases and 1 base, in that order; junction bases with no gene match: 6. Germline V gene data show CDR1 as SGHTS and CDR2 as YDEGEE. This CDR3 has 17 residues. CDR3 nucleotides: TGTGCCAGCAGCTTTAGACAGGGGGCGCGGAGCAATCAGCCCCAGCATTTT. This encodes CASSFRQGARSNQPQHF.

The gene calls are TRBV15 and TRBJ2-1; a possible D gene is TRBD2 (5 bases). The V gene's germline CDR1 is LNHNV and CDR2 YYDKDF (reference sequence). V shed 1 base and J shed 7 bases, with 11 bases lying between them. This CDR3 contains 14 residues. Written as DNA, the CDR3 is TGTGCCACCAGCAGAGGAATGGACTCGAATGAGCAGTTCTTC. Its translation is CATSRGMDSNEQFF.

Comments on this clone: Distinct nucleotide sequences in the sample also encode this CDR3. The chain combines TRBV28 with TRBJ1-2; maybe TRBD1 (5 bases). The CDR3 runs to 12 residues. V lost 3 bases to trimming and J lost 7 bases, with 9 bases between them. CDR1 and CDR2 (germline): MDHEN, SYDVKM. CDR3: CASSFGGFGYTF. CDR3 coding DNA: TGTGCCAGCAGTTTTGGGGGGTTTGGCTACACCTTC.

As for this clone: Other DNA sequences within the sample encode an identical CDR3. The chain is built from TRBV5-5 and TRBJ2-3; no firm D call. This CDR3 comprises 15 residues. V was trimmed by 0 bases and J by 0 bases, leaving 8 bases between them. The germline gives CDR1 SGHKS, CDR2 YYEKEE (reference sequence). The CDR3 loop is CASSLALGSTDTQYF. The CDR3 nucleotides read TGTGCCAGCAGCTTGGCCTTAGGGAGCACAGATACGCAGTATTTT.

The chain is built from TRBV28 and TRBJ2-1; 8 nucleotides line up with TRBD1. The CDR3 is 18 residues long. V dropped 7 bases and J dropped 9; count of bases not matched to a gene: 23. Per the germline V gene, CDR1 is MDHEN and CDR2 is SYDVKM. The CDR3 spells CASKKFGGLGQEGGEQFF. The CDR3 DNA sequence: TGTGCCAGCAAGAAATTTGGGGGATTGGGACAGGAAGGTGGTGAGCAGTTCTTC.

The chain employs TRBV6-5 and TRBJ2-5; D gene unclear. The V end was cut by 5 bases, the J end by 0 bases, with 7 bases between. The CDR3 loop spans 13 amino acids. Per the germline V gene, CDR1 is MNHEY and CDR2 is SVGAGI. The CDR3 region has the DNA TGTGCCAGCAGTAAGAGAAACCAAGAGACCCAGTACTTC. It yields the protein CASSKRNQETQYF.

CDR3 residues: CASSLSRDGTEAFF. CDR3 coding DNA: TGTGCCAGCAGCTTATCTAGGGACGGGACTGAAGCTTTCTTT. This rearrangement joins TRBV11-3 to TRBJ1-1; D perhaps matches TRBD1 (5 bases). The CDR3 extends over 14 amino acids. Germline CDR1 is SGHNT and CDR2 is YENEEA. Trimming took 2 bases from V and 5 from J, leaving 12 bases between them. Looking up the rest from reference TRBV11-3 and TRBJ1-1 gives the full variable domain: EAGVVQSPRYKIIEKKQPVAFWCNPISGHNTLYWYLQNLGQGPELLIRYENEEAVDDSQLPKDRFSAERLKGVDSTLKIQPAELGDSAVYLCASSLSRDGTEAFFGQGTRLTVV.

This sequence joins TRBV7-3 and TRBJ2-1; the D gene is possibly TRBD2 (6 bases). V was shortened by 1 base and J by 8 bases, with 15 bases between the two germline ends. The CDR3 sequence is 15 residues long. CDR1 and CDR2 from the germline V gene are SGHTA and FQGTGA. CDR3 residues: CASSLIQTAGHEQFF. In DNA, the CDR3 is TGTGCCAGCAGCTTAATCCAGACCGCGGGACATGAGCAGTTCTTC.

V gene TRBV30 combines with J gene TRBJ2-1; 7 bases map to TRBD2. Germline loops: CDR1 GTSNPN, CDR2 SVGIG (reference sequence). The CDR3 has 13 residues. V lost 0 bases and J lost 8; bases outside the gene matches: 4. The CDR3 DNA reads as TGTGCCTGGAGTGTCTTAGCGGGTGATGAGCAGTTCTTC. This codes for CAWSVLAGDEQFF.

The V call is TRBV28, the J call TRBJ1-2, with unresolved D. The CDR3 runs to 12 residues. Trimming removed 7 bases at V and 4 bases at J, with 10 bases between. CDR1 is MDHEN and CDR2 is SYDVKM in the germline V gene. The DNA for the CDR3 is TGTGCCAGCACCAGAGAGGTCTATGGCTACACCTTC. Residues: CASTREVYGYTF.

In its sample, this clone was seen many times. The genes are TRBV18 and TRBJ2-1; TRBD2 aligns across 11 bases. Looked up from germline, CDR1 is KGHSH and CDR2 is LQKENI. The junction had 6 bases not matched to a gene; V was cut back by 3 bases and J by 8 bases. The CDR3 runs 15 residues. The CDR3 nucleotides read TGTGCCAGCTCACCCCTAGCGGGAGGAGTCTATGAGCAGTTCTTC. It yields the protein CASSPLAGGVYEQFF. Together with reference TRBV18 and TRBJ2-1, the CDR3 gives the full variable domain: NAGVMQNPRHLVRRRGQEARLRCSPMKGHSHVYWYRQLPEEGLKFMVYLQKENIIDESGMPKERFSAEFPKEGPSILRIQQVVRGDSAAYFCASSPLAGGVYEQFFGPGTRLTVL.

The chain has TRBV14 and TRBJ2-3; D may correspond to TRBD1 or TRBD2 (6 bases each). Trimming cost V 2 bases and J 6 bases, with 21 bases left between them. Germline CDR1 is SGHDN and CDR2 is FVKESK. The CDR3 is 17 amino acids. The DNA for the CDR3 is TGTGCCAGCAGCCAATGGAGGGGGGACGACTACTCGGATACGCAGTATTTT. This encodes CASSQWRGDDYSDTQYF.

The chain employs TRBV5-1 and TRBJ1-1, with a possible D match to TRBD1 (5 bases). The germline CDR1 and CDR2 sequences are SGHRS and YFSETQ. The CDR3 has 15 residues. The germline V and J ends were trimmed by 0 bases and 1 base, with 10 bases remaining between them. The CDR3 protein is CASSLGRTPNTEAFF. DNA of the CDR3: TGCGCCAGCAGCTTGGGAAGGACACCGAACACTGAAGCTTTCTTT. The full variable domain, rest sourced from reference TRBV5-1 and TRBJ1-1, is KAGVTQTPRYLIKTRGQQVTLSCSPISGHRSVSWYQQTPGQGLQFLFEYFSETQRNKGNFPGRFSGRQFSNSRSEMNVSTLELGDSALYLCASSLGRTPNTEAFFGQGTRLTVV.

This clone came up a few times. The genes are TRBV2 and TRBJ1-2, with 9 positions matching TRBD1. This CDR3 contains 14 residues. Germline values: CDR1 SNHLY, CDR2 FYNNEI. Trimming cost V 2 bases and J 5 bases; bases outside gene matches: 3. The CDR3 DNA reads TGTGCCAGCAGTGAATTGGGACAGGGTTATGGCTACACCTTC. This translates into CASSELGQGYGYTF.

This chain uses TRBV6-7 with TRBJ2-1; D is perhaps TRBD1 (6 bases). TRBV6-7 is marked as an open reading frame, function uncertain. The CDR3 consists of 18 residues. Trimming stripped 6 bases from V and 3 bases from J, with 24 bases between. The CDR3 nucleotides read TGTGCCAGCAGAGGGGGAACAGGGTTCTATCCCTGCTACAATGAGCAGTTCTTC. The encoded protein is CASRGGTGFYPCYNEQFF.

The rearrangement uses TRBV6-5 and TRBJ1-4, with TRBD1 matching over 9 bases. CDR3 length equals 14 residues. Trimming removed 6 bases from V and 7 bases from J; junction bases left unmatched: 6. Germline V gene data show CDR1 as MNHEY and CDR2 as SVGAGI. Here the CDR3 reads CASRPGQGGEKLFF. Here the CDR3 DNA reads TGTGCCAGCAGACCGGGACAGGGAGGTGAAAAACTGTTTTTT.

The chain uses TRBV9 and TRBJ1-2; no clear D. From germline, CDR1 is SGDLS and CDR2 YYNGEE. This CDR3 has 14 amino acids. V was clipped by 3 bases and J by 5 bases, with 14 bases between them. The CDR3 protein is CASSADLDYYGYTF. CDR3 sequence (DNA): TGTGCCAGCAGCGCCGACCTCGACTATTATGGCTACACCTTC.

The genes are TRBV29-1 and TRBJ1-4; 7 nucleotides match TRBD1. V gave up 2 bases and J gave up 8 bases; unmatched junction bases: 11. The germline gives CDR1 SQVTM, CDR2 ANQGSEA. The CDR3 spans 15 residues. The CDR3 DNA reads TGCAGCGTTGAATTCGGCGCAGGGGGGCGGGAAAAACTGTTTTTT. Protein product: CSVEFGAGGREKLFF.

The CDR3 DNA reads TGTGCCAGCAGTTTATCGATGGGGAGCGAGCAGTACTTC. Translating it yields CASSLSMGSEQYF. The gene calls are TRBV27 and TRBJ2-7, with a tentative D call TRBD2 (5 bases). Germline CDR1 reads MNHEY; CDR2 reads SMNVEV (reference sequence). This CDR3 comprises 13 residues. V was pared by 0 bases and J by 6 bases, with 9 bases between.

This clone showed up just a few times. The rearrangement links TRBV4-2 to TRBJ1-3; D is possibly TRBD1 (6 bases). Trimming left V 1 base short and J 0 bases short, with 13 bases between. The CDR3 totals 17 residues. Per the germline V gene, CDR1 is LGHNA and CDR2 is YNFKEQ. The CDR3 nucleotides read TGTGCCAGCAGCCAAGCTACTCCAGGGGCCTCTGGAAACACCATATATTTT. It encodes CASSQATPGASGNTIYF.

CDR3: CASSPGRPLTYGYTF. The CDR3 nucleotides read TGTGCCAGTAGTCCAGGACGTCCGCTTACTTATGGCTACACCTTC. The V gene is TRBV19, the J gene TRBJ1-2; D call uncertain. This CDR3 has 15 amino acids. V lost 5 bases and J lost 5, with 18 bases in between. Germline lookup yields CDR1 LNHDA and CDR2 SQIVND (reference sequence).

The chain links TRBV12-2 to TRBJ1-1. TRBV12-2 is an annotated pseudogene. The CDR3 loop spans 16 amino acids. The DNA for the CDR3 is TGTGCAAGTCGCCTCAGCGGGGGACCTAAGGTTCCTGAAGCTTTCTTT. Residues: CASRLSGGPKVPEAFF.

This chain links TRBV5-1 with TRBJ2-7; maybe TRBD1 (5 bases). The CDR3 totals 17 residues. Germline V gene data show CDR1 as SGHRS and CDR2 as YFSETQ. The V end was cut by 3 bases, the J end by 4 bases, with 23 bases between. CDR3 amino acids: CASSSAGQGNGWYEQYF. CDR3 DNA sequence: TGCGCCAGCAGCTCCGCCGGGCAGGGTAATGGTTGGTACGAGCAGTACTTC.

CDR3 DNA sequence: TGCGCCAGCAGCTGGGAGGGGGGAACTAATGAAAAACTGTTTTTT. This sequence encodes CASSWEGGTNEKLFF. This rearrangement joins TRBV4-3 to TRBJ1-4; TRBD1 is a possible D gene (6 bases). CDR1 LGHNA and CDR2 YSLEER come from the germline V gene. The CDR3 totals 15 residues. V was trimmed by 5 bases and J by 1 base, leaving 11 bases between them.

About this clone: This same CDR3 is encoded by further DNA sequences in the sample. The chain combines TRBV5-1 with TRBJ2-2; maybe TRBD1 (5 bases). V was cut by 0 bases and J by 1 base, with 7 bases left in between. The CDR3 runs 15 residues. Germline CDR1 is SGHRS and CDR2 is YFSETQ. CDR3 nucleotides: TGCGCCAGCAGCTTGGTCGGACAGAACACCGGGGAGCTGTTTTTT. Translation: CASSLVGQNTGELFF.